The rows below give T cell receptor beta chains drawn from one sample of a study of T-cell reconstitution after alpha-beta-depleted transplantation in children. TCRdb re-called the PCR reads with MiXCR, one entry per CDR3 protein. The sample has fewer than 700,000 distinct CDR3 sequences; approximately 12% are singletons. The sequencing here drew on PBMCs, mostly from graft donor cells, taken 360 days after TCRalphabeta/CD19-depleted stem cell transplant. Receptors originate from a male patient between 10 and 17 years old who had a stem cell transplant for acute myeloid leukemia, so the T cells may come from the graft donor. Both conserved end residues are part of each CDR3. D genes are given only for firm matches. Size is stated for part of the rows, as once, few or many counts, or as a class when the clone is expanded.

d_call	j_call	v_call	clone_size	cdr3_length	cdr3_aa	cdr3_nt
TRBD1	TRBJ2-1	TRBV7-2	few	14	CASSFKQGADEQFF	TGTGCCAGCAGCTTTAAACAGGGGGCGGATGAGCAGTTCTTC
-	TRBJ2-1	TRBV6-1	many	15	CASSFGSLTYNEQFF	TGTGCCAGCAGCTTTGGGAGTTTAACCTACAATGAGCAGTTCTTC
-	TRBJ2-2	TRBV3-1	many	16	CASSPPGTSNTGELFF	TGTGCCAGCAGCCCCCCCGGGACTTCGAACACCGGGGAGCTGTTTTTT
-	TRBJ2-3	TRBV10-3	-	13	CAILEGMKNTQYF	TGTGCCATCCTCGAAGGGATGAAGAATACGCAGTATTTT
TRBD2	TRBJ2-1	TRBV12-3/TRBV12-4	-	14	CASSSRSLAALFRF	TGTGCCAGCAGTTCGCGTTCACTAGCGGCTCTATTCCGATTC
-	TRBJ2-3	TRBV2	-	15	CASSEEGLRTDTQYF	TGTGCCAGCAGTGAAGAGGGACTGCGCACAGATACGCAGTATTTT
-	TRBJ2-6	TRBV27	few	17	CASSRDPRGSGANVLTF	TGTGCCAGCAGTAGGGATCCGAGGGGCTCTGGGGCCAACGTCCTGACTTTC
TRBD1	TRBJ2-5	TRBV20-1	-	17	CSAPGTGGFWYQETQYF	TGCAGTGCTCCCGGGACAGGGGGCTTTTGGTACCAAGAGACCCAGTACTTC
TRBD1	TRBJ1-1	TRBV18	few	15	CASSPLGQLNTEAFF	TGTGCCAGCTCACCGTTGGGACAGCTGAACACTGAAGCTTTCTTT
-	TRBJ2-7	TRBV7-6	-	16	CASSLIVRARPYEQYF	TGTGCCAGCAGCTTAATTGTCCGGGCCCGCCCCTACGAGCAGTACTTC
-	TRBJ2-1	TRBV24-1	-	16	CATSGLAGRSYNEQFF	TGTGCCACCAGTGGTCTGGCGGGAAGGTCCTACAATGAGCAGTTCTTC
TRBD2	TRBJ2-7	TRBV9	-	14	CASSVVGLADEQYF	TGTGCCAGCAGCGTAGTGGGACTAGCGGACGAGCAGTACTTC
TRBD2	TRBJ2-1	TRBV11-2	few	16	CASSLERAGELNEQFF	TGTGCCAGCAGCTTAGAGAGGGCGGGAGAGCTCAATGAGCAGTTCTTC
TRBD1	TRBJ2-5	TRBV30	-	14	CAYTGTGSQETQYF	TGTGCCTACACCGGGACAGGGTCTCAAGAGACCCAGTACTTC
TRBD1	TRBJ2-7	TRBV7-2	-	16	CASSSKWRTGGYEQYF	TGTGCCAGCAGCTCCAAATGGAGGACAGGGGGCTACGAGCAGTACTTC
-	TRBJ1-3	TRBV11-2	once	18	CASSFPRTGQRSGDTIYF	TGTGCCAGCAGCTTTCCCCGCACGGGACAACGCTCTGGAGACACCATATATTTT
-	TRBJ2-3	TRBV5-1	-	14	CASSLAPDTDTQYF	TGCGCCAGCAGCTTGGCCCCAGACACAGATACGCAGTATTTT
-	TRBJ2-3	TRBV20-1	many	14	CSAEGRTSTDTQYF	TGCAGTGCCGAGGGGAGAACTAGCACAGATACGCAGTATTTT
-	TRBJ2-2	TRBV18	-	14	CASSQDFYTGELFF	TGTGCCAGCTCACAAGATTTTTACACCGGGGAGCTGTTTTTT
-	TRBJ2-3	TRBV21-1	few	15	CASSTQQGSTDTQYF	TGTGCCAGCAGCACCCAACAGGGATCGACAGATACGCAGTATTTT
-	TRBJ1-5	TRBV7-2	-	14	CASSQDGGPQPQHF	TGTGCCAGCAGCCAAGACGGGGGCCCTCAGCCCCAGCATTTT
-	TRBJ1-6	TRBV12-3/TRBV12-4	many	15	CASTPSGYVDSPLHF	TGTGCCAGCACCCCGTCAGGGTATGTGGATTCACCCCTCCACTTT